The 29 T cell receptor beta chains below were found in one sample sequenced in a study of blood T cell repertoires in COVID-19. Assay: immunoSEQ multiplex PCR; the TCRdb copy retains only in-frame clones and omits some. The sample lists roughly 400,000 clones; around 91% were seen once. The sample comprised PBMCs or T cells enriched from blood (not recorded which). The receptors were sampled from a man younger than 40 who had recovered from COVID-19.

The chain carries TRBV5-1 and TRBJ2-7, with TRBD1 matching 10 bases. Germline CDR1 and CDR2: SGHRS and YFSETQ. V was pared by 0 bases and J by 6 bases, with 6 bases of the junction left unmatched. CDR3 size: 15 residues. CDR3 sequence: CASSLAGTGVGEQYF. CDR3 DNA: TGCGCCAGCAGCTTGGCGGGGACAGGGGTCGGCGAGCAGTACTTC.

A few counts support this clone. V usage is TRBV4-1 and J usage is TRBJ2-7, with 10 bases matching TRBD2. CDR1 and CDR2 (germline): MGHRA, YSYEKL. The CDR3 spans 15 residues. V was clipped by 4 bases and J by 3 bases; unmatched bases: 6. The CDR3 region has the DNA TGCGCCAGCAGCCTCCGAGCTAGCGGGAGCTACGAGCAGTACTTC. Protein: CASSLRASGSYEQYF.

This rearrangement joins TRBV19 to TRBJ2-1; D might be TRBD2 (6 bases). The CDR3 sequence is 14 residues long. The germline V gene encodes CDR1 LNHDA and CDR2 SQIVND (reference sequence). V lost 5 bases and J 1 base, leaving 9 bases between the germline ends. CDR3 coding DNA: TGTGCCAGTAGTCCGGGACTTTCCTACAATGAGCAGTTCTTC. Protein product: CASSPGLSYNEQFF. Full variable domain (remainder filled in from reference TRBV19 and TRBJ2-1): DGGITQSPKYLFRKEGQNVTLSCEQNLNHDAMYWYRQDPGQGLRLIYYSQIVNDFQKGDIAEGYSVSREKKESFPLTVTSAQKNPTAFYLCASSPGLSYNEQFFGPGTRLTVL.

J is TRBJ1-4 and V is TRBV2, with TRBD1 identical over 10 bases. The germline V gene encodes CDR1 SNHLY and CDR2 FYNNEI. The CDR3 has 15 amino acids. The V and J ends lost 6 bases and 1 base, in that order; junction bases with no gene match: 2. The CDR3 DNA reads as TGTGCCAGCAGCCGGACAGGGGGAACTAATGAAAAACTGTTTTTT. It yields the protein CASSRTGGTNEKLFF.

The chain links TRBV19 to TRBJ1-3; tentatively, D is TRBD1 (5 bases). V shed 5 bases and J shed 8 bases, with 10 bases lying between them. The V gene's germline CDR1 is LNHDA and CDR2 SQIVND (reference sequence). The CDR3 is 12 residues long. CDR3 residues: CASSDSGYTIYF. CDR3 DNA sequence: TGTGCCAGTAGTGACAGCGGGTACACCATATATTTT.

A single count supports this clone. V gene TRBV19 combines with J gene TRBJ2-3; 7 bases agree with TRBD2. CDR1 is LNHDA and CDR2 is SQIVND in the germline V gene (reference sequence). This CDR3 region has 13 residues. The V gene end was trimmed by 7 bases and the J gene end by 1 base; junction bases not matched to a gene: 2. CDR3 nucleotide sequence: TGTGCCAGTAAGCTAGCGGGCACAGATACGCAGTATTTT. As protein: CASKLAGTDTQYF.

This chain uses TRBV3-1 (or the pseudogene TRBV3-2) with TRBJ2-6; 12 nucleotides line up with TRBD1. CDR1 LGHDT and CDR2 YNNKEL come from the germline V gene (reference sequence). The CDR3 has 21 residues. V shed 1 base, J shed 2 bases, and the junction held 12 bases outside the gene matches. CDR3 residues: CASSQAAESGTGGAGANVLTF. For the CDR3, the DNA is TGTGCCAGCAGCCAAGCGGCCGAGTCCGGGACAGGGGGCGCTGGGGCCAACGTCCTGACTTTC.

The chain uses TRBV21-1 and TRBJ1-5; the table's TRBD1 call for D was not verified on the DNA. TRBV21-1 is a pseudogene locus. This CDR3 comprises 15 residues. The CDR3 region is CASGGPGTADQPQHF. CDR3 sequence (DNA): TGTGCCAGCGGAGGACCCGGGACAGCAGATCAGCCCCAGCATTTT.

The rearrangement joins TRBV3-1 (or the pseudogene TRBV3-2) to TRBJ2-7; D unresolved. Germline CDR1 reads LGHDT; CDR2 reads YNNKEL (reference sequence). Between the trimmed V and J ends, which lost 5 bases and 4 bases, there was a span of 18 bases. The CDR3 totals 15 residues. CDR3 in amino acids: CASSSTLDSRYEQYF. CDR3 bases: TGTGCCAGCAGCTCTACCCTTGACTCCAGATACGAGCAGTACTTC.

This chain links TRBV2 with TRBJ1-6; 8 bases agree with TRBD1. CDR1 and CDR2 from the germline V gene are SNHLY and FYNNEI. J lost 7 bases, V lost 6 bases, and 11 bases had no gene match. The CDR3 runs 16 residues. Here the CDR3 DNA reads TGTGCCAGCAGCACCGTTGTGACAGGGGAAAATTCACCCCTCCACTTT. Translation: CASSTVVTGENSPLHF. Together with reference TRBV2 and TRBJ1-6, the CDR3 gives the full variable domain: EPEVTQTPSHQVTQMGQEVILRCVPISNHLYFYWYRQILGQKVEFLVSFYNNEISEKSEIFDDQFSVERPDGSNFTLKIRSTKLEDSAMYFCASSTVVTGENSPLHFGNGTRLTVT.

The chain couples TRBV5-1 to TRBJ2-3; perhaps TRBD2 as D (6 bases). This CDR3 is 13 amino acids long. Germline loops: CDR1 SGHRS, CDR2 YFSETQ. The V gene lost 7 bases and the J gene lost 2 bases, with 11 bases spanning the gap. CDR3 residues: CASGLATTDTQYF. CDR3 in DNA: TGCGCCAGCGGCCTAGCGACCACAGATACGCAGTATTTT.

This rearrangement joins TRBV7-8 to TRBJ1-2; 7 positions match TRBD1. The germline V gene encodes CDR1 SGHVS and CDR2 FQNEAQ. CDR3 length: 15 amino acids. V shed 5 bases and J 5 bases; nucleotides not matched to a gene: 11. CDR3 nucleotide sequence: TGTGCCAGCAGCGCCCAGAGGGGGACAGCGTATGGCTACACCTTC. Amino acid sequence: CASSAQRGTAYGYTF.

This clone was observed a single time. V and J are TRBV11-2 and TRBJ2-2, with 7 bases matching TRBD1. With V trimmed by 3 bases and J by 0 bases, 1 base remained unmatched. CDR3 length: 15 residues. Per the germline V gene, CDR1 is SGHAT and CDR2 is FQNNGV. Here the CDR3 reads CASSFGQANTGELFF. For the CDR3, the DNA is TGTGCCAGCAGCTTTGGACAGGCGAACACCGGGGAGCTGTTTTTT.

This chain uses TRBV10-3 with TRBJ1-1; 7 bases fit TRBD1. This CDR3 has 14 amino acids. Germline lookup yields CDR1 ENHRY and CDR2 SYGVKD. The V gene end was trimmed by 10 bases and the J gene end by 1 base; junction bases not matched to a gene: 9. The CDR3 sequence is CASNSGTENTEAFF. The CDR3 region has the DNA TGTGCCAGTAACTCCGGGACAGAGAACACTGAAGCTTTCTTT.

The rearrangement joins TRBV14 to TRBJ1-1, with no clear D. Germline V gene sequence: CDR1 SGHDN, CDR2 FVKESK. This CDR3 is built from 14 residues. Trimming left V 0 bases short and J 5 bases short, with 10 bases between. Here the CDR3 DNA reads TGTGCCAGCAGCCAAGATGTGAGGAGTACTGAAGCTTTCTTT. As protein: CASSQDVRSTEAFF.

This chain links TRBV12-3 or TRBV12-4 with TRBJ2-5, with D perhaps TRBD1 (6 bases). V lost 2 bases, J lost 2 bases, and 6 bases lay in between. The CDR3 sequence is 13 residues long. The DNA of the CDR3 is TGTGCCAGCAGTTTAAGGGGGCAAGAGACCCAGTACTTC. Amino acids: CASSLRGQETQYF.

V usage is TRBV18 and J usage is TRBJ2-7; D might be TRBD1 (6 bases). V lost 2 bases and J 7 bases, leaving 15 bases between the germline ends. Looked up from germline, CDR1 is KGHSH and CDR2 is LQKENI. The CDR3 is 14 residues long. The CDR3 DNA sequence: TGTGCCAGCTCACCATGGGACAAACGCTGGGAGCAGTACTTC. Translated, it gives CASSPWDKRWEQYF.

CDR3 nucleotides: TGTGCCTGGAGTGTACGGTGGAAGCGGGAGTTACTTTACGAGCAGTACTTC. It codes for CAWSVRWKRELLYEQYF. The rearrangement joins TRBV30 to TRBJ2-7; 8 bases line up with TRBD2. J was trimmed by 4 bases and V by 0 bases; bases with no gene match: 14. Per germline, CDR1 GTSNPN and CDR2 SVGIG (reference sequence). CDR3 length equals 17 residues. Combining the CDR3 with reference TRBV30 and TRBJ2-7 gives the whole variable domain SQTIHQWPATLVQPVGSPLSLECTVEGTSNPNLYWYRQAAGRGLQLLFYSVGIGQISSEVPQNLSASRPQDRQFILSSKKLLLSDSGFYLCAWSVRWKRELLYEQYFGPGTRLTVT.

The chain links TRBV19 to TRBJ2-1; 13 nucleotides agree with TRBD2. CDR1 and CDR2 from the germline V gene are LNHDA and SQIVND (reference sequence). Losses at the gene ends were 5 bases for V and 7 bases for J; bases not matched to a gene: 8. The CDR3 is made up of 16 amino acids. CDR3 nucleotides: TGTGCCAGTAGTCCCAGGACTAGCGGGGGAGGAAATGAGCAGTTCTTC. This sequence encodes CASSPRTSGGGNEQFF.

The CDR3 nucleotides read TGTGCCAGCAGCGAACTAGCAGGCAATGAGCAGTTCTTC. It encodes CASSELAGNEQFF. The chain has TRBV3-1 (or the pseudogene TRBV3-2) and TRBJ2-1; tentatively, D is TRBD2 (6 bases). Germline CDR1 and CDR2: LGHDT and YNNKEL (reference sequence). CDR3 length: 13 amino acids. Trimming took 5 bases from V and 6 from J, leaving 11 bases between them.

The chain couples TRBV5-5 to TRBJ1-3, with D perhaps matching TRBD1 (6 bases). This CDR3 has 16 residues. Germline CDR1 is SGHKS and CDR2 is YYEKEE (reference sequence). V was cut by 0 bases and J by 2 bases, with 12 bases left in between. The CDR3 loop is CASSLAGTRAGNTIYF. The CDR3 DNA reads TGTGCCAGCAGCTTGGCCGGGACAAGGGCTGGAAACACCATATATTTT. The full variable domain, its missing parts supplied by reference TRBV5-5 and TRBJ1-3, is DAGVTQSPTHLIKTRGQQVTLRCSPISGHKSVSWYQQVLGQGPQFIFQYYEKEERGRGNFPDRFSARQFPNYSSELNVNALLLGDSALYLCASSLAGTRAGNTIYFGEGSWLTVV.

CDR3 protein: CASSRGRDPTYEQYF. The CDR3 bases are TGTGCCAGCAGCCGCGGGCGGGACCCAACCTACGAGCAGTACTTC. V and J are TRBV3-1 (or the pseudogene TRBV3-2) and TRBJ2-7; D perhaps matches TRBD2 (6 bases). Germline-derived CDR1 and CDR2 are LGHDT and YNNKEL (reference sequence). V was cut by 4 bases and J by 2 bases, with 15 bases left in between. The CDR3 runs to 15 residues.

This chain connects TRBV5-1 to TRBJ2-7, with 11 bases identical to TRBD2. The CDR3 has 17 residues. V was clipped by 0 bases and J by 7 bases; unmatched bases: 12. Germline V lookup: CDR1 SGHRS, CDR2 YFSETQ. Here the CDR3 DNA reads TGCGCCAGCAGCTTGGCAACCTTACTAGCGGGAGAGGGTGAGCAGTACTTC. Amino acids: CASSLATLLAGEGEQYF.

The rearrangement uses TRBV29-1 and TRBJ2-1, with 7 bases aligning to TRBD2. Per the germline V gene, CDR1 is SQVTM and CDR2 is ANQGSEA. The J segment lost 0 bases and the V segment lost 3 bases, leaving 5 bases of the junction unmatched. The CDR3 runs 15 residues. CDR3: CSVEAGRSSYNEQFF. CDR3 bases: TGCAGCGTTGAGGCCGGGAGGAGCTCCTACAATGAGCAGTTCTTC.

The chain couples TRBV5-5 to TRBJ2-1; 14 bases fit TRBD2. After removal of 4 bases from V and 9 bases from J, the junction contained 9 bases not matched to a gene. The CDR3 sequence is 16 residues long. CDR1 and CDR2 from the germline V gene are SGHKS and YYEKEE (reference sequence). CDR3 sequence reads: CASSVATSGRVGEQFF. In nucleotides, the CDR3 is TGTGCCAGCAGCGTAGCGACTAGCGGGAGGGTGGGTGAGCAGTTCTTC. The complete variable domain, with remaining parts taken from reference TRBV5-5 and TRBJ2-1, reads DAGVTQSPTHLIKTRGQQVTLRCSPISGHKSVSWYQQVLGQGPQFIFQYYEKEERGRGNFPDRFSARQFPNYSSELNVNALLLGDSALYLCASSVATSGRVGEQFFGPGTRLTVL.

The genes are TRBV13 and TRBJ2-7; TRBD1 matches 10 bases. The CDR3 length is 16 residues. In germline, CDR1 is PRHDT, CDR2 FYEKMQ (reference sequence). Trimming at V came to 5 bases and at J to 0 bases, leaving 7 bases not matched to a gene. The CDR3 sequence: CASSPDRGPTSYEQYF. CDR3 DNA: TGTGCCAGCAGCCCAGACAGGGGGCCCACCTCCTACGAGCAGTACTTC.

This rearrangement joins TRBV5-4 to TRBJ2-1; 7 bases align to TRBD2. The V and J ends lost 0 bases and 2 bases, in that order; junction bases with no gene match: 5. CDR3 length equals 16 residues. The germline V gene has CDR1 SGHNT and CDR2 YYREEE (reference sequence). This chain's CDR3 is CASSLGGTITYNEQFF. The CDR3 bases are TGTGCCAGCAGCTTGGGAGGGACTATAACCTACAATGAGCAGTTCTTC. The full variable domain, with the rest looked up from reference TRBV5-4 and TRBJ2-1, is ETGVTQSPTHLIKTRGQQVTLRCSSQSGHNTVSWYQQALGQGPQFIFQYYREEENGRGNFPPRFSGLQFPNYSSELNVNALELDDSALYLCASSLGGTITYNEQFFGPGTRLTVL.

The chain couples TRBV12-3 or TRBV12-4 to TRBJ1-2; 8 positions match TRBD1. The ends lost 6 bases at V and 8 bases at J; junction bases unmatched: 8. This CDR3 spans 13 amino acids. The CDR3 sequence: CASRAGTGSGYTF. In DNA form, the CDR3 reads TGTGCCAGCAGGGCGGGGACAGGATCAGGCTACACCTTC.

The V gene is TRBV28, the J gene TRBJ1-1, with no clear D. Trimming stripped 6 bases from V and 10 bases from J, with 15 bases between. The CDR3 is made up of 12 amino acids. CDR1 MDHEN and CDR2 SYDVKM come from the germline V gene. CDR3 bases: TGTGCCAGCAGCCCAGAGGCGGCCAGAGCTTTCTTT. As protein: CASSPEAARAFF.